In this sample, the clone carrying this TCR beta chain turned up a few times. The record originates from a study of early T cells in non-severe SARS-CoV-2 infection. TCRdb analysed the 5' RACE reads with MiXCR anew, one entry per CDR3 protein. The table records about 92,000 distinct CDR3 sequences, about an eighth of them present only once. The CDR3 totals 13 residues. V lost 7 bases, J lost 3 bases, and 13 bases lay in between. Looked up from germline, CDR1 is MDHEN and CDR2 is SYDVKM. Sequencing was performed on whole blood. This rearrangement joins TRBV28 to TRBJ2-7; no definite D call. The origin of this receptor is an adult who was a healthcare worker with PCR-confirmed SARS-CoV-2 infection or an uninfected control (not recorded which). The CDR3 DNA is TGTGCCAGCACCGTAGATGGGATCTACGAGCAGTACTTC. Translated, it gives CASTVDGIYEQYF.